These 4 T cell receptor beta chains share one sample of origin, sequenced in a study of PD-1 blockade in mismatch repair-deficient tumors. Using immunoSEQ multiplex PCR, the repertoire was profiled, and TCRdb retains in-frame clones only, with some absent. The sample records 49,000 or so clones, roughly 80% being singletons. The specimen was peripheral blood, collected roughly 21 weeks after starting pembrolizumab. Source of these receptors: an adult with mismatch repair-deficient cancer.

This sequence joins TRBV7-9 and TRBJ2-7, with D tentatively TRBD2 (6 bases). The CDR3 is made up of 17 amino acids. Per germline, CDR1 SEHNR and CDR2 FQNEAQ (reference sequence). V dropped 0 bases and J dropped 4 bases, with 19 bases sitting between them. CDR3 coding DNA: TGTGCCAGCAGCTTAGCGCTTCGCGTTGTCGGACTATACGAGCAGTACTTC. Translation gives CASSLALRVVGLYEQYF.

The table lists this clone with a count of one. This chain links TRBV5-8 with TRBJ2-1; D may be TRBD2 (6 bases). The ends were cut back, 2 bases at V and 4 bases at J, with 13 bases in the middle. The germline gives CDR1 SGHTS, CDR2 YDEGEE. The CDR3 spans 15 residues. CDR3: CASSFGSGPYNEQFF. Written as DNA, the CDR3 is TGTGCCAGCAGCTTCGGGAGCGGGCCTTACAATGAGCAGTTCTTC. The whole variable domain, filled in from reference TRBV5-8 and TRBJ2-1, reads EAGVTQSPTHLIKTRGQQATLRCSPISGHTSVYWYQQALGLGLQFLLWYDEGEERNRGNFPPRFSGRQFPNYSSELNVNALELEDSALYLCASSFGSGPYNEQFFGPGTRLTVL.

This chain joins TRBV10-3 and TRBJ2-1; 8 nucleotides match TRBD2. Trimming removed 2 bases from V and 0 bases from J; junction bases left unmatched: 3. The CDR3 contains 16 residues. Germline CDR1 is ENHRY and CDR2 is SYGVKD. The chain's CDR3 is CAISEPSGSSYNEQFF. CDR3 coding DNA: TGTGCCATCAGTGAGCCAAGCGGGAGCTCCTACAATGAGCAGTTCTTC.

The chain uses TRBV10-1 and TRBJ2-1; 12 nucleotides line up with TRBD2. V gave up 4 bases and J gave up 0 bases; unmatched junction bases: 13. CDR3 length equals 20 residues. Per the germline V gene, CDR1 is WNHNN and CDR2 is SYGVQD (reference sequence). CDR3 sequence reads: CASSGSRLAGGPVSYNEQFF. In DNA, the CDR3 is TGCGCCAGCAGTGGTTCGCGGCTAGCGGGAGGGCCCGTCTCCTACAATGAGCAGTTCTTC.